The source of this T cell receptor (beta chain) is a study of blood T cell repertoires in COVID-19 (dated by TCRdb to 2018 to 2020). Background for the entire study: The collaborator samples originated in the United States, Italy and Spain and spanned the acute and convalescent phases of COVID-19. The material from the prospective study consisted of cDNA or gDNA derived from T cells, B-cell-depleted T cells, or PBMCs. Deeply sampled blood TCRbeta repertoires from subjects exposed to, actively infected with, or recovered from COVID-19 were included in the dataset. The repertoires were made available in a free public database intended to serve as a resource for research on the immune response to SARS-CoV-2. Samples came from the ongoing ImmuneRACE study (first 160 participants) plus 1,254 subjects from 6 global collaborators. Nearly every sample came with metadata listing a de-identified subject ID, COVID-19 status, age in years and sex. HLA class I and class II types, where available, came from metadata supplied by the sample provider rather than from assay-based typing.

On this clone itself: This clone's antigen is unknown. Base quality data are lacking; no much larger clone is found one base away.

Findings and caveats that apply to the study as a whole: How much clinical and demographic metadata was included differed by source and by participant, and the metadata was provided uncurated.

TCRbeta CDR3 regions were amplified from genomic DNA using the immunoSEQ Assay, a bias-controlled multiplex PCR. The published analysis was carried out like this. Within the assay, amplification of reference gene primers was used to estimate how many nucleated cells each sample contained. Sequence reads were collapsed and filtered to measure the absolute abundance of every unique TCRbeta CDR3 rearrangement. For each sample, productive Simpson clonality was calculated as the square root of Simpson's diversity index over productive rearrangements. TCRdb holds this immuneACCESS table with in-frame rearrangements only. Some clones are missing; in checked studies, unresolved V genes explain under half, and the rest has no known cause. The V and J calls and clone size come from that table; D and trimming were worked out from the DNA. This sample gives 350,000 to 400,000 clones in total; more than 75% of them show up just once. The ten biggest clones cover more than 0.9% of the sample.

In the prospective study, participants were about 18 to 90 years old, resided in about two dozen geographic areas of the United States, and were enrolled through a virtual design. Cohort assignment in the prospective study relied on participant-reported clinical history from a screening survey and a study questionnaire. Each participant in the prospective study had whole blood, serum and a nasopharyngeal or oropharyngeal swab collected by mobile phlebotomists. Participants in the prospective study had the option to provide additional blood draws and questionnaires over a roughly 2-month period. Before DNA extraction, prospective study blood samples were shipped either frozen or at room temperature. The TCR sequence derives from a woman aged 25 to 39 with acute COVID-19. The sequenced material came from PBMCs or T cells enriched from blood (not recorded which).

The DNA sequence reads TGTGCCAGCACAGGAACAGGGGTTGGGTCTCAGCCCCAGCATTTT. Protein translation: CASTGTGVGSQPQHF. The V gene is TRBV2 and the J gene is TRBJ1-5; TRBD1 lines up with 7 middle nucleotides. The CDR3 numbers 15 residues from cysteine through phenylalanine. CDR3 DNA is the only sequence kept; it has 45 bases, read in frame from the first base. Sequences SNHLY (CDR1) and FYNNEI (CDR2) are obtained from the germline V gene. V lost 7 bases and J lost 6 bases, and the count of bases not matched to a germline gene is 12.